The clone carrying this TCR beta chain was seen many times. No patient received treatment before thyroid surgery. This record comes from a study of metastatic and nonmetastatic thyroid tumors. In germline, CDR1 is SGDLS, CDR2 YYNGEE. This CDR3 is 13 amino acids long. The V gene lost 7 bases and the J gene lost 4 bases, with 12 bases spanning the gap. From the PCR reads, TCRdb re-called clones with MiXCR. The table lists about 40,000 clones, roughly an eighth of them singletons, with approximately 22% in the top ten. The J gene is TRBJ2-1, the V gene TRBV9; a weak D match, TRBD1 (6 bases). Sequenced material: blood. The sequence came from a female donor with papillary thyroid cancer or a benign thyroid nodule (not recorded which). Some clones in this sample may be carry-over from other donors' samples. The CDR3 region has the DNA TGTGCCAGCTCCGGTAGGGGGTACAATGAGCAGTTCTTC. The encoded protein is CASSGRGYNEQFF. Full variable domain (rest looked up from reference TRBV9 and TRBJ2-1): DSGVTQTPKHLITATGQRVTLRCSPRSGDLSVYWYQQSLDQGLQFLIQYYNGEERAKGNILERFSAQQFPDLHSELNLSSLELGDSALYFCASSGRGYNEQFFGPGTRLTVL.